The 12 T cell receptor beta chains below were found in one sample sequenced in a study of blood T cells in healthy people across ages. A second PCR of 7 to 11 cycles used a sample-barcoded 5' primer and a J-beta primer mix. TCRdb processed the 5' RACE reads anew with MiXCR; each CDR3 protein has one entry. The sample contains roughly 1.5 million distinct CDR3 sequences, approximately 42% of which appear only once. The source material was blood. The source is a woman under 30 in good health.

This clonotype was counted a few times. The chain joins TRBV6-1 to TRBJ1-2; the D gene is possibly TRBD1 (5 bases). Trimming cost V 9 bases and J 4 bases, with 15 bases left between them. The V gene's germline CDR1 is MNHNS and CDR2 SASEGT. The CDR3 totals 13 residues. The CDR3 sequence is CASARGESYGYTF. For the CDR3, the DNA is TGTGCCAGTGCCCGAGGGGAGTCCTATGGCTACACCTTC.

This clonotype was counted only a few times. CDR3 bases: TGTGCCAGCCGATTAGGGGGGTACACTGAAGCTTTCTTT. Protein product: CASRLGGYTEAFF. V and J are TRBV7-8 and TRBJ1-1; D possibly corresponds to TRBD1 (6 bases). Looked up from germline, CDR1 is SGHVS and CDR2 is FQNEAQ. Trimming removed 8 bases at V and 3 bases at J, with 13 bases between. The CDR3 runs to 13 residues.

There are a few counts of this clonotype. This chain connects TRBV5-1 to TRBJ2-5; D is ambiguous. This CDR3 has 13 amino acids. The germline V gene has CDR1 SGHRS and CDR2 YFSETQ. V was shortened by 1 base and J by 3 bases, with 7 bases between the two germline ends. The CDR3 reads CASSLFLEETQYF. The CDR3 DNA reads as TGCGCCAGCAGCTTGTTCTTAGAAGAGACCCAGTACTTC. The full variable domain, in which reference TRBV5-1 and TRBJ2-5 provide the parts outside the CDR3, is KAGVTQTPRYLIKTRGQQVTLSCSPISGHRSVSWYQQTPGQGLQFLFEYFSETQRNKGNFPGRFSGRQFSNSRSEMNVSTLELGDSALYLCASSLFLEETQYFGPGTRLLVL.

The chain links TRBV28 to TRBJ1-2; D is uncertain. Trimming took off 8 bases at V and 11 bases at J, with 24 bases between the two ends. Looked up from germline, CDR1 is MDHEN and CDR2 is SYDVKM. CDR3 length: 14 amino acids. CDR3 sequence (DNA): TGTGCCAGCTCATTCAGAGGCCTTCTATTGGGTTACACCTTC. Translating it yields CASSFRGLLLGYTF.

This clonotype has just a few counts. The chain carries TRBV7-9 and TRBJ1-3, with 10 bases that match TRBD1. Germline-derived CDR1 and CDR2 are SEHNR and FQNEAQ (reference sequence). CDR3 length: 15 amino acids. V was pared by 5 bases and J by 0 bases, with 1 base of the junction left unmatched. The CDR3 DNA follows: TGTGCCAGCAGCCGGGACAGGGGCTCTGGAAACACCATATATTTT. As protein: CASSRDRGSGNTIYF.

Only a few counts were recorded for this clonotype. This chain links TRBV4-2 with TRBJ2-1; the match to TRBD2 covers 11 bases. The CDR3 is 18 residues long. Trimming removed 1 base from V and 10 bases from J; junction bases left unmatched: 15. CDR1 is LGHNA, CDR2 YNFKEQ, per germline. The CDR3 loop reads CASSQGALSSGRAGEQFF. In DNA, the CDR3 is TGTGCCAGCAGCCAAGGGGCCCTGAGTAGCGGGAGGGCCGGAGAGCAGTTCTTC.

This clonotype came up once. This chain connects TRBV5-1 to TRBJ2-7; D unclear. Germline V gene sequence: CDR1 SGHRS, CDR2 YFSETQ. The CDR3 contains 14 residues. V was clipped by 0 bases and J by 7 bases, with 14 bases between them. Here the CDR3 reads CASSLALPYNEQYF. DNA of the CDR3: TGCGCCAGCAGCTTGGCCCTCCCTTACAATGAGCAGTACTTC.

The DNA of the CDR3 is TGCAGTGCTCCCGGGTCAGCCATAAATGAAAAACTGTTTTTT. Translation gives CSAPGSAINEKLFF. The rearrangement joins TRBV20-1 to TRBJ1-4; D gene ambiguous. Per the germline V gene, CDR1 is DFQATT and CDR2 is SNEGSKA (reference sequence). The V and J ends lost 5 bases and 5 bases respectively, with 15 bases between them. The CDR3 runs 14 residues.

Here the CDR3 DNA reads TGTGCCAGCTCACCGTCCGGGACTACCCAAGAGACCCAGTACTTC. Translating gives CASSPSGTTQETQYF. The rearrangement uses TRBV18 and TRBJ2-5; TRBD2 agrees at 7 bases. This CDR3 is 15 amino acids long. Per germline, CDR1 KGHSH and CDR2 LQKENI. After removal of 3 bases from V and 1 base from J, the junction contained 5 bases not matched to a gene. The full variable domain, in which reference TRBV18 and TRBJ2-5 provide the parts outside the CDR3, is NAGVMQNPRHLVRRRGQEARLRCSPMKGHSHVYWYRQLPEEGLKFMVYLQKENIIDESGMPKERFSAEFPKEGPSILRIQQVVRGDSAAYFCASSPSGTTQETQYFGPGTRLLVL.

The genes are TRBV2 and TRBJ2-7; D may be TRBD1 (8 bases). From germline, CDR1 is SNHLY and CDR2 FYNNEI. The CDR3 totals 13 residues. V was pared by 5 bases and J by 7 bases, with 15 bases between. The CDR3 protein is CASSKQGGAEQYF. In DNA form, the CDR3 reads TGTGCCAGCAGTAAACAGGGGGGGGCTGAGCAGTACTTC.

This chain connects TRBV6-2 or TRBV6-3 to TRBJ2-1; 12 bases agree with TRBD2. Germline lookup yields CDR1 MNHEY and CDR2 SVGEGT. Trimming took 6 bases from V and 7 from J; bases not matched to a gene: 7. The CDR3 extends over 15 amino acids. The CDR3 spells CASRPGLAGKNEQFF. The CDR3, as DNA: TGTGCCAGCAGACCCGGACTAGCGGGGAAAAATGAGCAGTTCTTC.

The chain joins TRBV5-1 to TRBJ2-3; D is possibly TRBD2 (6 bases). The germline gives CDR1 SGHRS, CDR2 YFSETQ. The CDR3 has 15 amino acids. Trimming cost V 0 bases and J 2 bases, with 10 bases left between them. Here the CDR3 reads CASSLGTTITDTQYF. DNA for the CDR3: TGCGCCAGCAGCTTGGGGACTACTATCACAGATACGCAGTATTTT.